Below are 10 T cell receptor beta chains sequenced from a single sample in a study of beta chain features in type 1 diabetes (dated by TCRdb to about 2018). Library creation used the immunoSEQ multiplex PCR assay. The entire isolated RNA was reverse transcribed using the High Capacity cDNA Reverse Transcription Kit, and thus expressed TCRB transcripts were sequenced. TCRdb limited this immuneACCESS table to in-frame rearrangements with V and J called. A share of clones is missing; checked studies link under half to unresolved V genes, and the rest is unexplained. The sample profile shows 900,000 or so clones; about 17% of them were found once. The ten largest make up 0.023% of the sample. Sequenced input: naive CD4+ T cells from blood. According to the study, the label for this sample's cell subset or site signals: true naive CD4+ T cells. These receptors were obtained from a woman between 18 and 29 years old in good health.

The chain carries TRBV5-1 and TRBJ2-7, with no clear D. V was pared by 4 bases and J by 2 bases, with 7 bases between. Germline-derived CDR1 and CDR2 are SGHRS and YFSETQ. This CDR3 has 12 residues. CDR3 protein: CASSQDAYEQYF. The CDR3 DNA follows: TGCGCCAGCAGCCAGGATGCCTACGAGCAGTACTTC.

This clone was picked up a small number of times. This chain joins TRBV5-1 and TRBJ2-7; 7 nucleotides match TRBD1. The length of the CDR3 is 15 residues. In germline, CDR1 is SGHRS, CDR2 YFSETQ. V lost 0 bases, J lost 3 bases, and 6 bases stayed unmatched. The CDR3 DNA reads as TGCGCCAGCAGCTTGGGGGACAGAGCATACTACGAGCAGTACTTC. The encoded protein is CASSLGDRAYYEQYF.

This clone has more than one count but fewer than ten. This rearrangement joins TRBV14 to TRBJ1-5; D is uncertain. Deletions cut 2 bases from V and 7 bases from J, with 9 bases between. The CDR3 totals 13 residues. The germline V gene encodes CDR1 SGHDN and CDR2 FVKESK. CDR3 in amino acids: CASSQPRKQPQHF. The CDR3, as DNA: TGTGCCAGCAGCCAACCCAGGAAGCAGCCCCAGCATTTT.

The chain recombines TRBV5-1 with TRBJ2-2, with TRBD2 matching over 9 bases. Germline trimming cut 5 bases from V and 4 bases from J; bases unmatched to any gene: 3. The germline V gene has CDR1 SGHRS and CDR2 YFSETQ. The CDR3 is 14 amino acids. The CDR3 reads CASRYSGSTGELFF. The CDR3 DNA reads as TGCGCCAGCAGATATAGCGGGAGCACCGGGGAGCTGTTTTTT. The whole variable domain, remainder taken from reference TRBV5-1 and TRBJ2-2, is KAGVTQTPRYLIKTRGQQVTLSCSPISGHRSVSWYQQTPGQGLQFLFEYFSETQRNKGNFPGRFSGRQFSNSRSEMNVSTLELGDSALYLCASRYSGSTGELFFGEGSRLTVL.

This clone was counted between two and nine times. The gene calls are TRBV28 and TRBJ1-5; 7 bases are shared with TRBD1. Germline-derived CDR1 and CDR2 are MDHEN and SYDVKM. The CDR3 runs 18 residues. J gave up 0 bases and V 4 bases, and 12 bases lay outside the gene matches. CDR3 bases: TGTGCCAGCAGTTCCTACGGAGGGACAGCTCTTAGCAATCAGCCCCAGCATTTT. This sequence encodes CASSSYGGTALSNQPQHF.

This clone was counted only a few times. The chain uses TRBV6-6 and TRBJ2-2; D is uncertain. V was cut by 6 bases and J by 4 bases, with 9 bases left in between. This CDR3 contains 13 residues. CDR1 and CDR2 from the germline V gene are MNHNY and SVGAGI (reference sequence). CDR3 loop: CASSKLGTGELFF. The CDR3 DNA sequence: TGTGCCAGCAGCAAGCTAGGCACCGGGGAGCTGTTTTTT.

This clone was recorded a few times. The V gene is TRBV21-1, the J gene TRBJ1-2; TRBD1 was called by the table and not checked on the DNA. TRBV21-1 is a listed pseudogene. The length of the CDR3 is 13 residues. CDR3 DNA sequence: TGTGCCAGCAGGTGGGGACAGGGGTATGGCTACACCTTC. As protein: CASRWGQGYGYTF.

The chain couples TRBV10-2 to TRBJ2-1, with a weak D call TRBD2 (5 bases). The germline gives CDR1 WSHSY, CDR2 SAAADI. CDR3 length: 15 residues. V gave up 3 bases and J gave up 10 bases, with 19 bases separating them. CDR3 sequence (DNA): TGCGCCAGCAGTGATTTAGGCGGGTCGGTCTGGGAGCAGTTCTTC. Translated: CASSDLGGSVWEQFF.

There are a few counts of this clone. The chain recombines TRBV10-3 with TRBJ2-3; 9 bases are shared with TRBD2. V shed 8 bases and J 1 base; nucleotides not matched to a gene: 7. Germline V gene lookup returns CDR1 ENHRY and CDR2 SYGVKD. The CDR3 sequence is 15 residues long. CDR3 coding DNA: TGTGCCATCTCGTTAGCGGGAGTAGGCACAGATACGCAGTATTTT. It specifies CAISLAGVGTDTQYF.

Only a few counts were recorded for this clone. The V and J genes are TRBV28 and TRBJ2-7; 7 bases align to TRBD2. Germline lookup yields CDR1 MDHEN and CDR2 SYDVKM. The ends lost 4 bases at V and 2 bases at J; junction bases unmatched: 11. The CDR3 has 16 residues. The CDR3: CASSSVPGAGAYEQYF. DNA for the CDR3: TGTGCCAGCAGTTCCGTGCCCGGGGCGGGAGCCTACGAGCAGTACTTC.